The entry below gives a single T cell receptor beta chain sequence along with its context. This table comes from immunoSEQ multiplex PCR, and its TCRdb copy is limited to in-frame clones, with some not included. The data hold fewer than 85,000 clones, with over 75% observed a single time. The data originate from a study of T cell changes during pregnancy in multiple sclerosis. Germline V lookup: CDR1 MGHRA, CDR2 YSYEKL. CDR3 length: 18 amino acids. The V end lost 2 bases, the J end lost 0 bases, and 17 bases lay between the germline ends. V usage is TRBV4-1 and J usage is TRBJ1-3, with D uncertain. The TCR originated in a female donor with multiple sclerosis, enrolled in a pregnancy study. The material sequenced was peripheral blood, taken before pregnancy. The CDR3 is CASSQLDLLPRSGNTIYF. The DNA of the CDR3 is TGCGCCAGCAGCCAACTAGACCTCCTACCCCGCTCTGGAAACACCATATATTTT.